Presented here are 2 T cell receptor beta chains from one specimen sequenced in a study of T cells in Graves' hyperthyroidism and ophthalmopathy. There were TCR beta CDR3 regions amplified from RNA transcripts. HTBI primers drove first-round RT-PCR of the TCR CDR3. TCRdb re-derived calls from the multiplex PCR reads in MiXCR, one entry per CDR3 protein. The sample yields under 250,000 distinct CDR3 sequences, about 15% seen once. Sample: blood. These receptors all stem from a woman aged 45-60 years with Graves' hyperthyroidism.

Written as DNA, the CDR3 is TGCAGTGCTGACGTCCTTTGGACTAGCGGGACCGAGACCCAGTACTTC. Its translation: CSADVLWTSGTETQYF. The chain joins TRBV20-1 to TRBJ2-5, with 12 bases fitting TRBD2. This CDR3 is 16 amino acids long. Unmatched junction bases numbered 12, after V lost 5 bases and J lost 5 bases. The germline V gene has CDR1 DFQATT and CDR2 SNEGSKA (reference sequence).

The V gene is TRBV12-3 or TRBV12-4, the J gene TRBJ2-3; 7 nucleotides line up with TRBD2. The CDR3 extends over 14 amino acids. V lost 7 bases to trimming and J lost 4 bases; unmatched junction nucleotides: 8. CDR3 DNA sequence: TGTGCCAGCACCCTAGCGGTTGGGGCAGATACGCAGTATTTT. Translating gives CASTLAVGADTQYF.